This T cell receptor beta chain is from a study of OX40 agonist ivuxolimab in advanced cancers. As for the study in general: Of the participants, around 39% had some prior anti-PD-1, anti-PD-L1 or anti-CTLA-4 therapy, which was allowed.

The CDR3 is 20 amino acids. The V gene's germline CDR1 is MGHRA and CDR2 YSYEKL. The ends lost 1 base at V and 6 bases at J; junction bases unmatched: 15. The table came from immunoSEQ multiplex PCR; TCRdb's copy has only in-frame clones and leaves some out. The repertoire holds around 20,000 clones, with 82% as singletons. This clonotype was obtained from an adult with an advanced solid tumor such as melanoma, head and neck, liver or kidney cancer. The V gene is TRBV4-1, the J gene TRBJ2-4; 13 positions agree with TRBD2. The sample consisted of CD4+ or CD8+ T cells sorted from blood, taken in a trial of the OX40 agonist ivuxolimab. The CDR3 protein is CASSQGAGGLAGSMGNIQYF. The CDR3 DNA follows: TGCGCCAGCAGCCAAGGGGCAGGGGGACTAGCGGGAAGTATGGGAAACATTCAGTACTTC.